These T cell receptor beta chains were read from a single sample in a study of PD-1 blockade in classical Hodgkin lymphoma. Assay: immunoSEQ multiplex PCR; the TCRdb copy retains only in-frame clones and omits some. Of about 30,000 clones in the sample, 71% were seen once. The sequenced sample was peripheral blood mononuclear cells (PBMCs), obtained before the second cycle of nivolumab. These receptors came from a human donor with classical Hodgkin lymphoma. Both conserved end residues are part of each CDR3. A D gene is named only where the DNA matches it firmly. The size field is filled for only some rows; it gives once, few, many or a size class.

>.|TRBJ1-1|.|TRBV7-2
TGTGCCAGCAGCTTGGGAGCCGGGAAGAACACTGAAGCTTTCTTT
CASSLGAGKNTEAFF
>once|TRBJ1-6|.|TRBV5-8
TGTGCCAGCACAGAGGGAACCCTTGGTTCACCCCTCCACTTT
CASTEGTLGSPLHF
>.|TRBJ2-1|TRBD2|TRBV5-1
TGCGCCAGCAGCTTGGACGCAGGACTAGATGAGCAGTTCTTC
CASSLDAGLDEQFF
>.|TRBJ1-2|.|TRBV6-1
TGTGCCAGCAGGCCGACGGGAAACTATGGCTACACCTTC
CASRPTGNYGYTF
>.|TRBJ2-7|.|TRBV20-1
TGCAGTGCTAGAGAAGGGGACGAGCAGTACTTC
CSAREGDEQYF
>.|TRBJ2-7|TRBD2|TRBV6-5
TGTGCCAGCGTCTCACTAGCGGGGGGGCCCTACGAGCAGTACTTC
CASVSLAGGPYEQYF
>medium-sized|TRBJ2-7|.|TRBV28
TGTGCCAGCAGTTTTTTGGGGGAGCAGTACTTC
CASSFLGEQYF
>.|TRBJ1-4|.|TRBV2
TGTGCCAGCAGTGACAGCGGCGATGAAAAACTGTTTTTT
CASSDSGDEKLFF
>.|TRBJ2-7|TRBD1|TRBV7-9
TGTGCCAGCAGCCTGGACAGGGGGAGAAACGAGCAGTACTTC
CASSLDRGRNEQYF
>.|TRBJ1-1|.|TRBV7-2
TGTGCCAGCAGCTCAGGCCCAGGGCTGAACACTGAAGCTTTCTTT
CASSSGPGLNTEAFF
>.|TRBJ2-7|TRBD2|TRBV5-1
TGCGCCAGCAGCCCTAGCGGGGTCTACGAGCAGTACTTC
CASSPSGVYEQYF
>.|TRBJ1-6|.|TRBV30
TGTGCCTGGAGAGGGCGAAGTAATTCACCCCTCCACTTT
CAWRGRSNSPLHF
>few|TRBJ1-2|.|TRBV28
TGTGCCAGCAGTTTCAAAGGATGGGGGGGGTACTATGGCTACACCTTC
CASSFKGWGGYYGYTF
>.|TRBJ2-7|TRBD1|TRBV28
TGTGCCAGCAGTTCTCGACAGGGTGACGAGCAGTACTTC
CASSSRQGDEQYF
>.|TRBJ2-7|TRBD1|TRBV11-3
TGTGCCAGCAGCGCAGGGGACAGGCCCTACGAGCAGTACTTC
CASSAGDRPYEQYF
>few|TRBJ1-6|.|TRBV7-6
TGTGCCAGCAGCCGAGGGGAGTCACCCCTCCACTTT
CASSRGESPLHF
>.|TRBJ1-6|TRBD1|TRBV5-4
TGTGCCAGCTCCGGACAGGGAGATTCACCCCTCCACTTT
CASSGQGDSPLHF
>.|TRBJ1-5|TRBD1|TRBV30
TGTGCCTGGGGGACAGGGGGTGATCAGCCCCAGCATTTT
CAWGTGGDQPQHF
>few|TRBJ1-3|.|TRBV21-1
TGTGCCAGCTCTGGGACAGACGTTTGTGAAGTCTCTGGAAACACCATATATTTT
CASSGTDVCEVSGNTIYF
>.|TRBJ2-7|TRBD1|TRBV7-8
TGTGCCAGCAGCCGGGGACAGATTTCCTACGAGCAGTACTTC
CASSRGQISYEQYF
>once|TRBJ1-3|.|TRBV19
TGTGCCAGTAGTATGACCGGAGCCGCTGGAAACACCATATATTTT
CASSMTGAAGNTIYF
>once|TRBJ1-5|.|TRBV19
TGTGCCAGTATCCCCCCAGGGGCCGAGAATCAGCCCCAGCATTTT
CASIPPGAENQPQHF
>.|TRBJ2-2|TRBD1|TRBV29-1
TGCAGCGTTGAAGATAGGACAGGGATTGGGAACACCGGGGAGCTGTTTTTT
CSVEDRTGIGNTGELFF
>.|TRBJ1-6|TRBD1|TRBV5-4
TGTGCCAGCAGCTTGGGGGACAGGGGCAGCAATTCACCCCTCCACTTT
CASSLGDRGSNSPLHF
>.|TRBJ1-5|.|TRBV6-1
TGTGCCAGCAGTGCCTTTCAGGGACTAAATCAGCCCCAGCATTTT
CASSAFQGLNQPQHF
>.|TRBJ1-1|TRBD1|TRBV27
TGTGCCAGCAGTTTATGGGTTCCCTCAGCAGGGGGGGAGACTGAAGCTTTCTTT
CASSLWVPSAGGETEAFF
>.|TRBJ2-1|.|TRBV9
TGTGCCAGCAGCGCTACCCTGGACCAAAGGGGTAATGAGCAGTTCTTC
CASSATLDQRGNEQFF
>.|TRBJ1-5|TRBD1|TRBV28
TGTGCCAGCAGTAACCGGGACAGGGGGGTAGGCCCCCAGCATTTT
CASSNRDRGVGPQHF
>.|TRBJ2-7|.|TRBV5-5
TGTGCCAGCAGCCGTTCTCCGGACAGAATCTACGAGCAGTACTTC
CASSRSPDRIYEQYF
>few|TRBJ1-1|.|TRBV4-1
TGCGCCAGCAGCCCACTAATGGGGGGCGGGGGCACTGAAGCTTTCTTT
CASSPLMGGGGTEAFF
>.|TRBJ1-2|.|TRBV5-1
TGCGCCAGCAGCTCACATCAGGGGCATCACTATGGCTACACCTTC
CASSSHQGHHYGYTF
>.|TRBJ1-1|.|TRBV6-5
TGTGCCAGCGCCCGCGGGGGATATTCGAACACTGAAGCTTTCTTT
CASARGGYSNTEAFF
>.|TRBJ2-5|.|TRBV27
TGTGCCAGCAGTCCCTCCTATGGGCGTGAGACCCAGTACTTC
CASSPSYGRETQYF
>.|TRBJ1-3|.|TRBV30
TGTGCCTGGAGTGGGTTTTCCTCTGGAAACACCATATATTTT
CAWSGFSSGNTIYF
>.|TRBJ1-2|TRBD1|TRBV28
TGTGCCAGCAGTCCGTTGACAGGGTTTGATGGCTACACCTTC
CASSPLTGFDGYTF
>.|TRBJ2-5|.|TRBV2
TGTGCCAGCGGGGACCTGTACCAAGAGACCCAGTACTTC
CASGDLYQETQYF
>.|TRBJ1-2|.|TRBV13
TGTGCCAGCAGCTTAGTGGGGGAGGGGCGGGGCTACACCTTC
CASSLVGEGRGYTF
>.|TRBJ1-4|.|TRBV28
TGTGCCAGCAGGGGCCTGGGGGCAACTAATGAAAAACTGTTTTTT
CASRGLGATNEKLFF
>medium-sized|TRBJ2-7|.|TRBV30
TGTGCCTGGGGGCCACACGAGCAGTACTTC
CAWGPHEQYF
>.|TRBJ1-1|TRBD1|TRBV6-1
TGTGCCAGCAGTGAAGTATACAGGGGGTTTAACACTGAAGCTTTCTTT
CASSEVYRGFNTEAFF
>few|TRBJ1-5|.|TRBV5-6
TGTGCCAGCAGCTTGTCGTGGTTCGGCAATCAGCCCCAGCATTTT
CASSLSWFGNQPQHF
>.|TRBJ2-3|TRBD1|TRBV19
TGTGCCAGTAGTCCAGGACAGGGTCCCACAGATACGCAGTATTTT
CASSPGQGPTDTQYF
>.|TRBJ1-1|TRBD1|TRBV19
TGTGCCAGTATTCGAAACCGGGACAGGGGGACTGAAGCTTTCTTT
CASIRNRDRGTEAFF
>.|TRBJ2-7|.|TRBV11-1
TGTGCCAGCAGCTTAACGACAGGCACCTACGAGCAGTACTTC
CASSLTTGTYEQYF
>.|TRBJ2-7|.|TRBV4-2
TGTGCCAGCAGCCAAGCAGCCCCGCTGGGGGCCTACGAGCAGTACTTC
CASSQAAPLGAYEQYF
>.|TRBJ2-2|.|TRBV15
TGTGCCACCAGCAGAGATTTTTTCGGGCAGGGACCCGGGGAGCTGTTTTTT
CATSRDFFGQGPGELFF
>.|TRBJ2-6|.|TRBV29-1
TGCAGCGTTGGGGCCTCTGGGGCCAACGTCCTGACTTTC
CSVGASGANVLTF
>.|TRBJ2-7|.|TRBV5-1
TGCGCCAGGACCTCCTACGAGCAGTACTTC
CARTSYEQYF
>.|TRBJ1-2|.|TRBV28
TGTGCCAGCAGTTTACCGGCTCCGGGGGGCTACACCTTC
CASSLPAPGGYTF
>.|TRBJ1-2|.|TRBV6-4
TGTGCCAGCAGTGCGGGACCTCACTATGGCTACACCTTC
CASSAGPHYGYTF
>.|TRBJ2-2|.|TRBV7-8
TGTGCCAGCACGGGGCAGGGGGGCACCGGGGAGCTGTTTTTT
CASTGQGGTGELFF
>few|TRBJ2-2|.|TRBV28
TGTGCCAGCAGTTTCTTCAGGGGCGCTGGCACCGGGGAGCTGTTTTTT
CASSFFRGAGTGELFF
>.|TRBJ1-5|.|TRBV27
TGTGCCAGCAGCCCGGGGGTCAATCAGCCCCAGCATTTT
CASSPGVNQPQHF
>.|TRBJ2-7|.|TRBV6-6
TGTGCCAGCAGTTCCGACGTTGGAGCCTACGAGCAGTACTTC
CASSSDVGAYEQYF
>once|TRBJ2-3|.|TRBV5-1
TGCGCCAGCAGCTCGGACGCAGGCACAGATACGCAGTATTTT
CASSSDAGTDTQYF